The text below deals with one TCR beta chain. Which antigen it targets is not known. One base away there is no much larger clone; base qualities are not given. The data belong to a study of identical twins (dated by TCRdb to the mid-2010s). For the wider study: To test whether fetal clonotypes persist, the study used deep sequencing on TCR alpha and beta repertoires from monozygotic twins, unrelated adults of various ages, and cord blood. To rule out contamination, replicate twin experiments were performed at different times with different library preparation protocols. Findings and caveats that apply to the study as a whole: Compared with coincidental sharing between unrelated individuals, an excess of low generation-probability sequences was observed among out-of-frame TCR alpha sequences shared between twins. Because the same donors could not be followed over many years, conclusions were based on cross-sectional statistical analysis. The excess sharing between twins in beta out-of-frame sequences was weaker because fewer shared sequences reduced the signal-to-noise ratio. Zero-insertion analyses could be partly confounded by invariant T cells such as MAIT and iNKT, although diverse VJ usage argued against such confounding for most clonotypes. Out-of-frame TCR alpha sharing in monozygotic twins was systematically underestimated by recombination models, whereas sharing between unrelated individuals was in agreement with the recombination models. Abundant cord blood beta clonotypes carried fewer insertions; young adult naive repertoires showed a weaker similar trend, while memory repertoires showed none.

All donors were healthy Caucasians. Three pairs of female monozygotic twins, all aged about 18 to 30 years, were included in the twin cohort. CD4+ and CD8+ T cell populations were isolated with positive isolation kits from Invitrogen. V is cut by 6 bases and J by 2 bases, and the space between the germline ends is 11 bases. The CDR3 runs 14 amino acids, cysteine and phenylalanine included. Only the CDR3 DNA stays, 42 bases, in frame from base 1. Sequences SEHNR (CDR1) and FQNEAQ (CDR2) are obtained from the germline V gene (reference sequence). The library was made by 5' RACE. Sequenced using an Illumina HiSeq 2000. A universal primer binding site was added through template switching, and the final cDNA carried a unique molecular identifier so that TCR cDNA molecules could be counted accurately. Specific primers in the conserved constant-segment region were used to synthesize first-strand cDNA for the TCR alpha and beta chains. To control for contamination, each cDNA library was double barcoded with a SMART-Mk sample barcode plus Illumina barcodes. TruSeq adapter sequences, together with Illumina sample barcodes, were added in two successive PCR steps. The TCR alpha and beta cDNA libraries were sequenced on the Illumina HiSeq platform using custom primers. For the original study's pipeline: Unique molecular identifiers were extracted from raw reads with MiGEC, and CDR3 positions were determined with MiXCR. For each individual, recombination models were inferred using an EM algorithm with the repgenHMM and IGoR tools. Shared clonotype analysis was performed with the tcR package in R, normalizing sharing by the product of cloneset sizes. To study raw recombination without the effects of thymic and clonal selection, out-of-frame nonproductive sequences were analyzed. Through fastp at Q25 and MiXCR, TCRdb rebuilt clones from the public reads, retaining in-frame beta chains. CDR3 protein duplicates are merged, each entry listing the most common genes and DNA. TCRdb's processing, not the authors', yielded these V and J calls. The sample table records 300,000 to 400,000 distinct CDR3 sequences; roughly an eighth of these occur just once. The top ten constitute 7.2% of the sample.

These same data were also listed under a study on yellow fever vaccine responses in identical twins. That second report states: According to the authors, the vaccine-induced T cell response in identical twins seemed to be partly convergent and partly specific to each individual. The study precisely tracked vaccine-responding T cell clones in identical twins.

This clonotype was obtained from a woman aged 18-29 years in good health. Sample: CD8+ T cells sorted from blood. The rearrangement joined TRBV7-9 to TRBJ2-1; the D gene lacks a confident call. The nucleotides read TGTGCCAGCAGAACCCCGGCCCCCTACAATGAGCAGTTCTTC. This gives the protein CASRTPAPYNEQFF.